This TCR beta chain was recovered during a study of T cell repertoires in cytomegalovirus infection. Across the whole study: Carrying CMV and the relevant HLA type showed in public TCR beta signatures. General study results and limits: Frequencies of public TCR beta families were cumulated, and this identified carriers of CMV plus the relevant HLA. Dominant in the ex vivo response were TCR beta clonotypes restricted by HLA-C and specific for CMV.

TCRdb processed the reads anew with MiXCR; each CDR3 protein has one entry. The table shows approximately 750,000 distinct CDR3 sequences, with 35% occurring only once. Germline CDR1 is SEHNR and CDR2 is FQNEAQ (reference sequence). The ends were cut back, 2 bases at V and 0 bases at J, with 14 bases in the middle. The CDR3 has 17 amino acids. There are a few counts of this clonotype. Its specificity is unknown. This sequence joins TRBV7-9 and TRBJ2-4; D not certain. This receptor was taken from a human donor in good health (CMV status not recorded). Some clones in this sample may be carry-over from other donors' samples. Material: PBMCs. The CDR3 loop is CASSLPSTSLAKNIQYF. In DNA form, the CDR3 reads TGTGCCAGCAGCTTACCTAGTACCAGTCTAGCCAAAAACATTCAGTACTTC.